These 5 T cell receptor beta chains came from one sample sequenced in a study of beta chain features in type 1 diabetes. Of the isolated RNA, all was reverse transcribed, and so the sequenced material was expressed TCRB transcripts. Sequencing used immunoSEQ multiplex PCR; TCRdb keeps in-frame clones, though not all of them. The top ten hold under 0.02% of the sample, which has some 330,000 clones, about 10% seen once. The sequenced sample was naive CD4+ T cells from blood. The receptors were gathered from a woman in her twenties or thirties in good health.

The chain uses TRBV19 and TRBJ2-7; D possibly corresponds to TRBD2 (5 bases). V gave up 1 base and J gave up 4 bases, with 14 bases separating them. In germline, CDR1 is LNHDA, CDR2 SQIVND (reference sequence). This CDR3 region has 15 residues. CDR3 residues: CASSIAAGYTYEQYF. Here the CDR3 DNA reads TGTGCCAGTAGTATAGCGGCGGGTTACACGTACGAGCAGTACTTC.

The rearrangement links TRBV5-1 to TRBJ2-7; D may be TRBD2 (5 bases). V was cut by 0 bases and J by 5 bases, with 12 bases left in between. Looked up from germline, CDR1 is SGHRS and CDR2 is YFSETQ. This CDR3 contains 14 residues. The CDR3 DNA is TGCGCCAGCAGCTTGGAGGGCGGGTTCCACGAGCAGTACTTC. This codes for CASSLEGGFHEQYF.

J is TRBJ1-2 and V is TRBV29-1; D unclear. Per germline, CDR1 SQVTM and CDR2 ANQGSEA. The length of the CDR3 is 13 residues. The V end was cut by 1 base, the J end by 8 bases, with 14 bases between. In nucleotides, the CDR3 is TGCAGCGTTGAAGGTGGCAGCGCGGGAGGCTACACCTTC. This translates into CSVEGGSAGGYTF.

This clone appeared a few times. V gene TRBV19 combines with J gene TRBJ1-2; 11 bases align to TRBD1. J was trimmed by 2 bases and V by 5 bases; bases with no gene match: 1. The germline CDR1 and CDR2 sequences are LNHDA and SQIVND (reference sequence). The CDR3 is 14 residues long. DNA for the CDR3: TGTGCCAGTAGTCGGACAGGGGGCAACTATGGCTACACCTTC. It translates to CASSRTGGNYGYTF.

The V and J genes are TRBV29-1 and TRBJ2-2; 11 nucleotides align to TRBD2. The CDR3 covers 15 residues. CDR1 and CDR2 (germline): SQVTM, ANQGSEA. After removal of 6 bases from V and 4 bases from J, the junction contained 7 bases not matched to a gene. The CDR3 is CSVQTSGIATGELFF. Written as DNA, the CDR3 is TGCAGCGTCCAGACTAGCGGGATTGCCACCGGGGAGCTGTTTTTT.